This T cell receptor beta chain was identified during a study of early stage breast cancer tumors. About the study: Among approximately 12 ER+/PR+/HER2- tumors, eight were ductal, four lobular. Each sample averaged about 9.4-fold read coverage.

V lost 4 bases to trimming and J lost 7 bases, with 12 bases between them. The CDR3 is made up of 13 amino acids. The germline gives CDR1 WNHNN, CDR2 SYGVQD (reference sequence). Study results and caveats: Blood repertoires resembled normal breast more than tumor.

The sample holds one count of this clone. Its matching antigen is unknown. Sequencing was performed with immunoSEQ multiplex PCR; in TCRdb, only in-frame clones are kept and a portion is missing. Among roughly 56,000 clones, roughly 80% were seen once, and the ten largest hold approximately 3%. Source material: blood. This receptor was identified in a person between 30 and 45 years old with breast cancer. V and J are TRBV10-1 and TRBJ2-3; D unresolved. CDR3 region: CASSGIRTNTQYF. The CDR3 nucleotides read TGCGCCAGCAGTGGAATAAGGACGAATACGCAGTATTTT.